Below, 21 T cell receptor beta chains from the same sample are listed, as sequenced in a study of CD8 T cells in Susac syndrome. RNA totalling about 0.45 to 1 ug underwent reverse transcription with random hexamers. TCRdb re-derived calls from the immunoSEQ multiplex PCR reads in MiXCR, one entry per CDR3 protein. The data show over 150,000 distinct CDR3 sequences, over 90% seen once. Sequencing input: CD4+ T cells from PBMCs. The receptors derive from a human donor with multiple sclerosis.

Here the CDR3 reads CSAGQVLYNSPLHF. For the CDR3, the DNA is TGCAGCGCGGGACAGGTCCTCTATAATTCACCCCTCCACTTT. The chain combines TRBV29-1 with TRBJ1-6, with TRBD1 matching over 8 bases. This CDR3 is 14 amino acids long. With V trimmed by 7 bases and J by 3 bases, 5 bases remained unmatched. The germline V gene encodes CDR1 SQVTM and CDR2 ANQGSEA.

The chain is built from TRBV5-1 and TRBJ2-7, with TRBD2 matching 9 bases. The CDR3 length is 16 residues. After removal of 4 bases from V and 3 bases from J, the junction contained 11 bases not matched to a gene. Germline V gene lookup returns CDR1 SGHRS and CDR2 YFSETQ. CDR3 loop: CASSPGVAGVYYEQYF. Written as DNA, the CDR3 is TGCGCCAGCAGCCCCGGGGTAGCGGGGGTCTACTACGAGCAGTACTTC.

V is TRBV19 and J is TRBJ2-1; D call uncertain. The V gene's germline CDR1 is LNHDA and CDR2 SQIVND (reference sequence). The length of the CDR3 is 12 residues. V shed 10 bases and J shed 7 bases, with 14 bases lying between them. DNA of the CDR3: TGTGCCACCTTCGGAGTATCGAATGAGCAGTTCTTC. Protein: CATFGVSNEQFF.

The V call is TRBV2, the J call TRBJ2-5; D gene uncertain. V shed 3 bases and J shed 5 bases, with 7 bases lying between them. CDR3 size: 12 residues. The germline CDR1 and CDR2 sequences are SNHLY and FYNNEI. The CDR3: CASSEWRETQYF. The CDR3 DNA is TGTGCCAGCAGTGAGTGGCGTGAGACCCAGTACTTC.

The chain's CDR3 is CAWSLTDSGNTIYF. CDR3 coding DNA: TGTGCCTGGAGTCTTACGGACTCTGGAAACACCATATATTTT. The rearrangement uses TRBV30 and TRBJ1-3, with no clear D. The CDR3 loop spans 14 amino acids. CDR1 is GTSNPN, CDR2 SVGIG, per germline (reference sequence). V was shortened by 2 bases and J by 0 bases, with 8 bases between the two germline ends.

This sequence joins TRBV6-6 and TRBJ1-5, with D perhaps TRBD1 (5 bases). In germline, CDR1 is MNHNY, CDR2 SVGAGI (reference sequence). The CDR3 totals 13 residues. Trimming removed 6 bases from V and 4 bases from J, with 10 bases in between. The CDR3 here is CASRGRWNQPQHF. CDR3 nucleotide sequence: TGTGCCAGCAGGGGACGGTGGAATCAGCCCCAGCATTTT.

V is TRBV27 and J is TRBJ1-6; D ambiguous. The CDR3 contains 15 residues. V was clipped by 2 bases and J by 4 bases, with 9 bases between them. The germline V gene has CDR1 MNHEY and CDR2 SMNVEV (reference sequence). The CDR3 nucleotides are TGTGCCAGCAGTTTAAAGGGTTATTATAATTCACCCCTCCACTTT. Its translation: CASSLKGYYNSPLHF.

CDR3: CATSRAPGQSNYGYTF. Written as DNA, the CDR3 is TGTGCCACCAGCAGAGCCCCGGGACAGTCTAACTATGGCTACACCTTC. V is TRBV15 and J is TRBJ1-2; 7 bases match TRBD1. Germline lookup yields CDR1 LNHNV and CDR2 YYDKDF (reference sequence). The CDR3 has 16 amino acids. The V segment lost 1 base and the J segment 0 bases; nucleotides outside the gene matches: 5.

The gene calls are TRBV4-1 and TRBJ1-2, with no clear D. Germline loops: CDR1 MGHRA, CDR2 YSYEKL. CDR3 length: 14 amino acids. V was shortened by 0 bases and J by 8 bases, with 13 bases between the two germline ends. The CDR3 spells CASSQDVEGRGYTF. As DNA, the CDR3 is TGCGCCAGCAGCCAAGATGTAGAAGGAAGGGGCTACACCTTC.

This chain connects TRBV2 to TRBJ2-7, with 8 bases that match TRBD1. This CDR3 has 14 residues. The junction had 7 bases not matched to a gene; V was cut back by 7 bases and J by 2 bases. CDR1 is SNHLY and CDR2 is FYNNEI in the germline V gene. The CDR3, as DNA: TGTGCCAGCATCCAGGACAGGGCTGCCTACGAGCAGTACTTC. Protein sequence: CASIQDRAAYEQYF.

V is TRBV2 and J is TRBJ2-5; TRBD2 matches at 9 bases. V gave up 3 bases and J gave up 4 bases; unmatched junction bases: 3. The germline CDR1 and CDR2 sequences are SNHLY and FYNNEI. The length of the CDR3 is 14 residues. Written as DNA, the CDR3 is TGTGCCAGCAGTGACACTAGCGGGCTAGAGACCCAGTACTTC. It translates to CASSDTSGLETQYF.

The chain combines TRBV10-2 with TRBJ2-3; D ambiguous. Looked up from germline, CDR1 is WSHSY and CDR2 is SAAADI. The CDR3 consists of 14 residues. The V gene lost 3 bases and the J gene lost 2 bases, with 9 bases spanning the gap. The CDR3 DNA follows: TGCGCCAGCAGTGATGTGGGAAACACAGATACGCAGTATTTT. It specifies CASSDVGNTDTQYF.

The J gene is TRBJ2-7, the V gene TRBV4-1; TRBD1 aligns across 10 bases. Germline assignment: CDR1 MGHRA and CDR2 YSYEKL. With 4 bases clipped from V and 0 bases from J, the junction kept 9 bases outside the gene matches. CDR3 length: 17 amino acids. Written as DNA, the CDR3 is TGCGCCAGCAGCCCTCGTTTCTGGGACAGGGGCTCCTACGAGCAGTACTTC. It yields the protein CASSPRFWDRGSYEQYF.

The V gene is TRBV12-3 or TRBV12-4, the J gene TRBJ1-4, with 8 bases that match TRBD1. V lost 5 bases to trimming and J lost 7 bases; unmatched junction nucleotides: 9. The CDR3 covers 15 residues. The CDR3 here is CASSPGQGGAEKLFF. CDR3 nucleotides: TGTGCCAGCAGTCCAGGACAGGGCGGTGCTGAAAAACTGTTTTTT.

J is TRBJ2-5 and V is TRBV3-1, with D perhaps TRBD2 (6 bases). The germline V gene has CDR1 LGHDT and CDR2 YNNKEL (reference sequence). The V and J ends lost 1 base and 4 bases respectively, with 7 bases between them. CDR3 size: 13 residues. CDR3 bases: TGTGCCAGCAGCCAAGGAGCGGGAGAGACCCAGTACTTC. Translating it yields CASSQGAGETQYF.

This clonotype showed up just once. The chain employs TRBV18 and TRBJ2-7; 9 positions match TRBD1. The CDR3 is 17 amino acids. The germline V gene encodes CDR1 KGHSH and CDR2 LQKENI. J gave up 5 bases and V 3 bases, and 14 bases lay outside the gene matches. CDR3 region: CASSPGARTGEFHEQYF. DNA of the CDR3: TGTGCCAGCTCACCCGGGGCCCGGACAGGGGAATTCCACGAGCAGTACTTC.

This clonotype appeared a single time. The DNA for the CDR3 is TGTGCCAGCAGCTTATCGCGGGGGGGGTACAATGAGCAGTTCTTC. Translating gives CASSLSRGGYNEQFF. The rearrangement joins TRBV11-2 to TRBJ2-1; 9 bases match TRBD2. The V and J ends lost 2 bases and 4 bases, in that order; junction bases with no gene match: 3. In germline, CDR1 is SGHAT, CDR2 FQNNGV. This CDR3 spans 15 amino acids.

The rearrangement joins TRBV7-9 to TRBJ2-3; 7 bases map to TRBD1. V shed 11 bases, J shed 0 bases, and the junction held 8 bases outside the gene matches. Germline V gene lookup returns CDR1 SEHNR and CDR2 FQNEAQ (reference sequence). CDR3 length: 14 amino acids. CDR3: CAASPGQSTDTQYF. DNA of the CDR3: TGTGCCGCTAGCCCGGGACAGAGCACAGATACGCAGTATTTT.

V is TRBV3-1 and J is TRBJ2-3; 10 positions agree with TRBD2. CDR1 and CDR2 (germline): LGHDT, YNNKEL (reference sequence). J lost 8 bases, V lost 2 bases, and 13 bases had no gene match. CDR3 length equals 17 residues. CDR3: CASSQYGSGREPLTQYF. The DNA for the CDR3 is TGTGCCAGCAGCCAATACGGCAGCGGGAGGGAGCCCCTTACGCAGTATTTT.

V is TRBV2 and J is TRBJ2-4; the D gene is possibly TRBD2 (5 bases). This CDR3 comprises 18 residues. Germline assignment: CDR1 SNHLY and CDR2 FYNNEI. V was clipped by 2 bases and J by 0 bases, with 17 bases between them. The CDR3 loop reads CASSESVGSGLAKNIQYF. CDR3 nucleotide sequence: TGTGCCAGCAGTGAAAGCGTGGGGAGCGGATTAGCCAAAAACATTCAGTACTTC. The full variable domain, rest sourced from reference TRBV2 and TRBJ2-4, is EPEVTQTPSHQVTQMGQEVILRCVPISNHLYFYWYRQILGQKVEFLVSFYNNEISEKSEIFDDQFSVERPDGSNFTLKIRSTKLEDSAMYFCASSESVGSGLAKNIQYFGAGTRLSVL.

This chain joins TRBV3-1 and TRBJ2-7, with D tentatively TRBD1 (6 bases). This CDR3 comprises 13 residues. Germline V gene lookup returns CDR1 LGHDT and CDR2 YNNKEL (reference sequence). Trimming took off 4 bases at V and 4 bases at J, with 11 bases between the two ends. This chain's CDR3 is CASSRRTEYEQYF. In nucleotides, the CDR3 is TGTGCCAGCAGCCGCCGGACAGAATACGAGCAGTACTTC.